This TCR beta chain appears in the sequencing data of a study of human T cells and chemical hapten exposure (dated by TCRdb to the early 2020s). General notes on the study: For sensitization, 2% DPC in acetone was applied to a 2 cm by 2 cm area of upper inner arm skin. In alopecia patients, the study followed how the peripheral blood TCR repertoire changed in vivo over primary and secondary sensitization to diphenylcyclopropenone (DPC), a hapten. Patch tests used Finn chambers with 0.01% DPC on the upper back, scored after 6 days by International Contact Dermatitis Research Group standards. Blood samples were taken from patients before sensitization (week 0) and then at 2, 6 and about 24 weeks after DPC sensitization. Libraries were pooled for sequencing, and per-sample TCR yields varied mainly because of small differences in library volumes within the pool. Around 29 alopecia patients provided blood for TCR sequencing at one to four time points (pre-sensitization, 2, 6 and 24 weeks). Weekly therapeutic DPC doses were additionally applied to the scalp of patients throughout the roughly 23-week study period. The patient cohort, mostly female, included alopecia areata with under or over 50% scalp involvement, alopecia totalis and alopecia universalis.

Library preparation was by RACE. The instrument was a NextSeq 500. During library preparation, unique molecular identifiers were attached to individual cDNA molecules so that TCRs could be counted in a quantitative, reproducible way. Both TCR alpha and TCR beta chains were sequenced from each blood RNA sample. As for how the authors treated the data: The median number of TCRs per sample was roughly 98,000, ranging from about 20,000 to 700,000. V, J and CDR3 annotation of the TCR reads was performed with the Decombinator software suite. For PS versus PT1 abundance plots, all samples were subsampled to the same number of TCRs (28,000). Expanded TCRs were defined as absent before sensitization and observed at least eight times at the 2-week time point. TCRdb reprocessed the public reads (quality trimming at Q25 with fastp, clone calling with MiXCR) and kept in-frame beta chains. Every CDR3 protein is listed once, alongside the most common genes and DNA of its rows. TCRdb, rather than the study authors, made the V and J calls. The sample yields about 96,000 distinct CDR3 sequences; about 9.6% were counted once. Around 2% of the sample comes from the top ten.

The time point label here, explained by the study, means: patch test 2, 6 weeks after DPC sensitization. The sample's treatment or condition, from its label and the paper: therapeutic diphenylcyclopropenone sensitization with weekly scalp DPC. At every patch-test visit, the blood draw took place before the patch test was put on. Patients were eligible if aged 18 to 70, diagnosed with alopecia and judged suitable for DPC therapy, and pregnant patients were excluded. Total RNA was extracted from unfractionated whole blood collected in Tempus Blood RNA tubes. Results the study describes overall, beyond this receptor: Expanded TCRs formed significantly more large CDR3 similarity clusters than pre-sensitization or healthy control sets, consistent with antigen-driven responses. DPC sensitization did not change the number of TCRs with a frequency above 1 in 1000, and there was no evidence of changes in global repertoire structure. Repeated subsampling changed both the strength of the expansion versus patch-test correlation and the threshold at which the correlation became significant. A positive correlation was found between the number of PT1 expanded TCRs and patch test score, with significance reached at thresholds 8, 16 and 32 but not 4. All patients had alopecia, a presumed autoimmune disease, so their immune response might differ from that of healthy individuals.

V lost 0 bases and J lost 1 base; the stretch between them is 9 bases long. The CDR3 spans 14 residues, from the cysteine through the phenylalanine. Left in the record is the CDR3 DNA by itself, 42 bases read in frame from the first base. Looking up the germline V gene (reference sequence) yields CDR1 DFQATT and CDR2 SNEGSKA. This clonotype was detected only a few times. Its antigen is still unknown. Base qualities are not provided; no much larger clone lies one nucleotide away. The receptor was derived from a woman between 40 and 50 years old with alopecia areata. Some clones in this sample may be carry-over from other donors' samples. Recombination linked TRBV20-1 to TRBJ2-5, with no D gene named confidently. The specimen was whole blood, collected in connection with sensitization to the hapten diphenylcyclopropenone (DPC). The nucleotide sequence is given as TGCAGTGCTAGAGAGGCGCAGATCCAAGAGACCCAGTACTTC. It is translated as CSAREAQIQETQYF.